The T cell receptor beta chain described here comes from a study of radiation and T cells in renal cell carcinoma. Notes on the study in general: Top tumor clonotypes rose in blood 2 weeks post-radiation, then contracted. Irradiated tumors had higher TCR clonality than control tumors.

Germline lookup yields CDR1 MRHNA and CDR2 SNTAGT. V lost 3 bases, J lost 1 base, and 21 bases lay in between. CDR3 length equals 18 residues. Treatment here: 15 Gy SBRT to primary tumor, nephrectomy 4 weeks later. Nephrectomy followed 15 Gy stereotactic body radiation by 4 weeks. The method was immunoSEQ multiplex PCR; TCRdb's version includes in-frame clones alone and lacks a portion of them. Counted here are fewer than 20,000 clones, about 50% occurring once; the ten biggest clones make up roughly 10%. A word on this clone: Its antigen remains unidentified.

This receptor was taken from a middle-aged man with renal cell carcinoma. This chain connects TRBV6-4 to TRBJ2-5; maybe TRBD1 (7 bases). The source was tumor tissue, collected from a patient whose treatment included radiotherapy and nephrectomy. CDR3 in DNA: TGTGCCAGCAGTGATCTTTGGGCAGGGGGGCCGTCCCAAGAGACCCAGTACTTC. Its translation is CASSDLWAGGPSQETQYF.